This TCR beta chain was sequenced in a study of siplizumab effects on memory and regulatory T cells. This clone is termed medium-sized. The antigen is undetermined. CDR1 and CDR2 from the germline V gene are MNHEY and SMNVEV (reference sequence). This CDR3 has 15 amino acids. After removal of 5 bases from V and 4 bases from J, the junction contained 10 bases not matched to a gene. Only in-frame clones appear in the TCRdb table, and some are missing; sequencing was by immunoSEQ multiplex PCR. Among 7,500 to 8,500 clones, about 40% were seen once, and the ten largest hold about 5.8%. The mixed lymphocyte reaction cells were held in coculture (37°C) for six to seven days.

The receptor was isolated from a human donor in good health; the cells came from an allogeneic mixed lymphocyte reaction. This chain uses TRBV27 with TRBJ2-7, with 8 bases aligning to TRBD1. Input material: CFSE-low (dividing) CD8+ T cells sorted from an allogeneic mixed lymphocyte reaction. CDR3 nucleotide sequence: TGTGCCAGCAGTCCAGACAGGGGTAGGGGGTACGAGCAGTACTTC. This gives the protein CASSPDRGRGYEQYF.